The clone carrying this T cell receptor (beta chain) was counted between two and nine times. The data originate from a study of blood T cell repertoires in COVID-19. Whole-study context: Specimens from acute and convalescent COVID-19 originated in the United States, Italy and Spain. PBMCs, B-cell-depleted T cells, or T cells provided the cDNA or gDNA that made up the material.

In the source study's methods: Estimates of nucleated cell counts were drawn from the amplification of reference gene primers. The data were produced by immunoSEQ multiplex PCR, yet TCRdb's version contains in-frame clones alone and is incomplete. V and J calls and clone size are given by that table; D and trimming were obtained from the DNA. The data show 60,000 to 80,000 clones, with roughly 86% seen just once and about 0.93% held by the top ten. Deletions cut 3 bases from V and 8 bases from J, with 14 bases between. The CDR3 is made up of 12 amino acids. Looked up from germline, CDR1 is GTSNPN and CDR2 is SVGIG (reference sequence).

The rearrangement joins TRBV30 to TRBJ2-7; D not resolved. Material: peripheral blood. The TCR was taken from a man in his 70s with acute or convalescent COVID-19. The CDR3 nucleotides are TGTGCCTGGAGACCCGTAACGAAGCAGCAGTACTTC. It encodes CAWRPVTKQQYF.